This note documents a single T cell receptor (beta chain) sequence. The data are from a study of blood T cell repertoires in COVID-19. On the study more broadly: The recovered donors of Cohort 3 showed two negative PCRs, clearance, or symptom resolution. PBMCs, B-cell-depleted T cells, or T cells were the source of the cDNA or gDNA that made up the material.

V was pared by 5 bases and J by 6 bases, with 5 bases of the junction left unmatched. The length of the CDR3 is 12 residues. Per the germline V gene, CDR1 is SQVTM and CDR2 is ANQGSEA. The assay was immunoSEQ multiplex PCR, and TCRdb's table has in-frame clones only and misses some. The profile shows over 250,000 clones, roughly 91% of them singletons. This chain connects TRBV29-1 to TRBJ2-7, with TRBD1 identical over 9 bases. This TCR came from a woman aged 60 to 75 in a cohort exposed to, infected with or recovered from COVID-19 (not recorded which). Source material: PBMCs or T cells enriched from blood (not recorded which). The CDR3 loop is CSVNTGGAEQYF. The CDR3, as DNA: TGCAGCGTTAACACAGGGGGCGCCGAGCAGTACTTC.